Here is one T cell receptor (beta chain) with its context. The record originates from a study of CD8+CD57+ T cells in acquired aplastic anemia. On the study more broadly: Sorted cells (CD4+ and CD8+) yielded DNA amounts that averaged approximately 3 ug.

The template used for profiling TCR beta VDJ and CDR3 was genomic DNA. Using its own MiXCR run on the reads, TCRdb lists one record per CDR3 protein. The sample yields about 170,000 distinct CDR3 sequences, roughly 40% seen once. This CDR3 spans 15 amino acids. Trimming stripped 0 bases from V and 2 bases from J, with 11 bases between. CDR1 is LNHDA, CDR2 SQIVND, per germline (reference sequence). Sequenced: sorted CD4+, CD8+, or CD8+CD57+ T cells (not recorded which) from PBMCs. The V gene is TRBV19, the J gene TRBJ2-7, with D tentatively TRBD1 (5 bases). The receptor comes from a human donor in good health. The CDR3 sequence: CASSIDGWGTYEQYF. The CDR3 DNA sequence: TGTGCCAGTAGTATAGATGGGTGGGGCACCTACGAGCAGTACTTC.